This T cell receptor beta chain emerged from a study of blood T cell repertoires in COVID-19. Across the whole study: Spain, Italy and the United States supplied samples that represented acute and convalescent COVID-19. PBMCs, B-cell-depleted T cells, or T cells provided the cDNA or gDNA that made up the material.

Looked up from germline, CDR1 is MDHEN and CDR2 is SYDVKM. Trimming removed 7 bases from V and 1 base from J, with 16 bases in between. The CDR3 extends over 16 amino acids. In the source study's methods: Estimates of nucleated cell counts were drawn from the amplification of reference gene primers. Some clones are missing from TCRdb's copy, which holds only in-frame ones; the method was immunoSEQ multiplex PCR. The V and J calls and the clone size are those of that table, but D and trimming were determined from the DNA. Here the sample spans about 160,000 clones, 60% to 80% being singletons. The source material was peripheral blood. This chain uses TRBV28 with TRBJ2-2; D not certain. This TCR derives from a man between 65 and 85 years old with acute or convalescent COVID-19. The CDR3 is CASTLAPNKNTGELFF. The CDR3 coding sequence is TGTGCCAGCACCTTAGCCCCCAACAAGAACACCGGGGAGCTGTTTTTT.